These 15 T cell receptor beta chains share one sample of origin, sequenced in a study of cytomegalovirus exposure and HLA in healthy donors. 60 Vbeta and 13 Jbeta primers were used in PCR. Some clones are missing from TCRdb's copy, which holds only in-frame ones; the method was immunoSEQ multiplex PCR. The sample yields 110,000 to 150,000 clones, roughly 70% seen once. The sample taken for sequencing was PBMCs. The receptors originated from a man aged 25-40 years in good health and CMV-seronegative.

The chain employs TRBV18 and TRBJ1-4, with TRBD1 as a possible D gene (5 bases). Trimming left V 3 bases short and J 4 bases short, with 9 bases between. The CDR3 consists of 14 residues. CDR1 KGHSH and CDR2 LQKENI come from the germline V gene. CDR3 residues: CASSPGGGNEKLFF. CDR3 DNA sequence: TGTGCCAGCTCACCGGGCGGGGGTAATGAAAAACTGTTTTTT.

The chain carries TRBV20-1 and TRBJ2-7; D is unclear. Germline V gene data show CDR1 as DFQATT and CDR2 as SNEGSKA (reference sequence). The CDR3 consists of 10 residues. CDR3 DNA sequence: TGCAGCGTACAAGGAGTGGGGCAGTACTTC. Translation: CSVQGVGQYF.

This clone was seen once. This chain links TRBV7-9 with TRBJ2-5; TRBD2 might be the D (6 bases). V was trimmed by 5 bases and J by 5 bases, leaving 21 bases between them. In germline, CDR1 is SEHNR, CDR2 FQNEAQ (reference sequence). This CDR3 region has 16 residues. As DNA, the CDR3 is TGTGCCAGCAGCCCCGGTTTCGGGGGTTTGGGGGAGACCCAGTACTTC. Encoded protein: CASSPGFGGLGETQYF.

This clone was counted between two and nine times. The chain combines TRBV6-5 with TRBJ2-1, with 12 positions matching TRBD2. From germline, CDR1 is MNHEY and CDR2 SVGAGI. With V trimmed by 5 bases and J by 7 bases, 3 bases remained unmatched. The CDR3 is made up of 14 amino acids. Written as DNA, the CDR3 is TGTGCCAGCAGTCCCGGGACTAGCGGGAATGAGCAGTTCTTC. It encodes CASSPGTSGNEQFF.

This chain links TRBV6-4 with TRBJ2-5, with TRBD2 identical over 8 bases. V shed 8 bases, J shed 4 bases, and the junction held 6 bases outside the gene matches. The CDR3 is 13 residues long. CDR1 MRHNA and CDR2 SNTAGT come from the germline V gene. The CDR3 region has the DNA TGTGCCAGCCGGCGGGGGGAAATAGAGACCCAGTACTTC. It specifies CASRRGEIETQYF.

The rearrangement links TRBV18 to TRBJ1-5; D unclear. CDR1 is KGHSH, CDR2 LQKENI, per germline. This CDR3 has 16 amino acids. V was cut by 8 bases and J by 4 bases, with 21 bases left in between. In nucleotides, the CDR3 is TGTGCCAGCAGACCTCAGGAGGGCGGTTATAATCAGCCCCAGCATTTT. Translating it yields CASRPQEGGYNQPQHF.

The rearrangement joins TRBV6-5 to TRBJ2-7, with 8 bases aligning to TRBD2. V dropped 10 bases and J dropped 4; count of bases not matched to a gene: 15. Germline lookup yields CDR1 MNHEY and CDR2 SVGAGI. CDR3 length: 15 residues. CDR3 sequence reads: CANGWASGRSYEQYF. The DNA for the CDR3 is TGTGCCAACGGTTGGGCGAGCGGGAGATCTTACGAGCAGTACTTC.

This clone showed up just a few times. The chain combines TRBV4-1 with TRBJ1-4; TRBD1 might be the D (5 bases). This CDR3 has 13 amino acids. V was pared by 6 bases and J by 4 bases, with 9 bases between. Germline values: CDR1 MGHRA, CDR2 YSYEKL. The CDR3 nucleotides are TGCGCCAGCAGGTCGGGGGTTAATGAAAAACTGTTTTTT. Amino acid sequence: CASRSGVNEKLFF.

The J gene is TRBJ2-7, the V gene TRBV14; the D gene is possibly TRBD1 (6 bases). V was cut by 1 base and J by 3 bases, with 13 bases left in between. Germline V lookup: CDR1 SGHDN, CDR2 FVKESK. This CDR3 spans 15 amino acids. The DNA for the CDR3 is TGTGCCAGCAGCCAAGGACAGGCGATCGGCTACGAGCAGTACTTC. Residues: CASSQGQAIGYEQYF.

A few counts support this clone. V is TRBV30 and J is TRBJ2-2; TRBD2 agrees at 9 bases. The CDR3 extends over 15 amino acids. Trimming removed 0 bases from V and 7 bases from J; junction bases left unmatched: 6. CDR1 is GTSNPN and CDR2 is SVGIG in the germline V gene (reference sequence). CDR3 DNA: TGTGCCTGGAGTGTAGGTAGCGGGAGCGGCGGGGAGCTGTTTTTT. It encodes CAWSVGSGSGGELFF.

The sample holds a few counts of this clone. The CDR3 reads CASSLDRANNQPQHF. Here the CDR3 DNA reads TGTGCCAGCAGCTTAGACAGGGCAAACAATCAGCCCCAGCATTTT. The genes are TRBV7-8 and TRBJ1-5; D possibly corresponds to TRBD1 (6 bases). Per germline, CDR1 SGHVS and CDR2 FQNEAQ. Between the trimmed V and J ends, which lost 1 base and 3 bases, there was a span of 10 bases. CDR3 length equals 15 residues.

The chain has TRBV19 and TRBJ2-5, with D possibly matching TRBD1 (5 bases). Per the germline V gene, CDR1 is LNHDA and CDR2 is SQIVND (reference sequence). The CDR3 runs 14 residues. Trimming took 4 bases from V and 0 from J, leaving 9 bases between them. Here the CDR3 DNA reads TGTGCCAGTAGTAAGGCAGGGTACCAAGAGACCCAGTACTTC. It encodes CASSKAGYQETQYF.

Concerning this clone: The same CDR3 also results from other DNA sequences found in this sample. The rearrangement joins TRBV7-9 to TRBJ1-3, with 9 positions matching TRBD1. V was clipped by 5 bases and J by 2 bases; unmatched bases: 4. The CDR3 loop spans 15 amino acids. Per germline, CDR1 SEHNR and CDR2 FQNEAQ (reference sequence). The CDR3, as DNA: TGTGCCAGCAGCGAACAGGGGGCAGCTGGAAACACCATATATTTT. Translating gives CASSEQGAAGNTIYF.

This chain links TRBV10-3 with TRBJ2-5; 8 bases match TRBD1. The germline V gene has CDR1 ENHRY and CDR2 SYGVKD. This CDR3 spans 14 amino acids. Unmatched junction bases numbered 3, after V lost 3 bases and J lost 3 bases. For the CDR3, the DNA is TGTGCCATCAGTGAATTACAGGGGGAAGAGACCCAGTACTTC. Its translation: CAISELQGEETQYF.

The J gene is TRBJ2-2, the V gene TRBV27, with a possible D match to TRBD2 (7 bases). Looked up from germline, CDR1 is MNHEY and CDR2 is SMNVEV (reference sequence). V was trimmed by 2 bases and J by 0 bases, leaving 13 bases between them. The CDR3 is made up of 17 amino acids. The CDR3 nucleotides are TGTGCCAGCAGTTTAGGGGGGGGGCTCCCGAACACCGGGGAGCTGTTTTTT. It is translated as CASSLGGGLPNTGELFF.